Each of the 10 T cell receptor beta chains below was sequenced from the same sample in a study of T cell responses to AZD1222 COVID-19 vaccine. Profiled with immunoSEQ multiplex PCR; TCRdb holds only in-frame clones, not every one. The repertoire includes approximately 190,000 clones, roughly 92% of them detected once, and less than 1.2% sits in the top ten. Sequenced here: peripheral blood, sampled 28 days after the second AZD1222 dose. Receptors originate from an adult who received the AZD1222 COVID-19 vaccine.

CDR3 coding DNA: TGTGCCAGCAGTTTAATCACCGAAAATTCACCCCTCCACTTT. Protein sequence: CASSLITENSPLHF. The gene calls are TRBV27 and TRBJ1-6, with D uncertain. The ends were cut back, 2 bases at V and 7 bases at J, with 9 bases in the middle. This CDR3 has 14 amino acids. Per the germline V gene, CDR1 is MNHEY and CDR2 is SMNVEV (reference sequence).

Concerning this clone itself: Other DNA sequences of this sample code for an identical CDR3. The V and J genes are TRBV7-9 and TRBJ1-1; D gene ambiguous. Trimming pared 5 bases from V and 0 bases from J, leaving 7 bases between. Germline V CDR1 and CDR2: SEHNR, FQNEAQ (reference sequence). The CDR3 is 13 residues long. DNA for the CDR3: TGTGCCAGCAGCCTTAGTCTGAACACTGAAGCTTTCTTT. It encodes CASSLSLNTEAFF.

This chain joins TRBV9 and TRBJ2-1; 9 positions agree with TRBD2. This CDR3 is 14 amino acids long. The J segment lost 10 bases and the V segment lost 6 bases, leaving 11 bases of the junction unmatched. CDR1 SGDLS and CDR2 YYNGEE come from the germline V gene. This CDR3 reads CASKGDPLAGEQFF. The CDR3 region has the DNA TGTGCCAGCAAGGGGGACCCCCTAGCGGGAGAGCAGTTCTTC.

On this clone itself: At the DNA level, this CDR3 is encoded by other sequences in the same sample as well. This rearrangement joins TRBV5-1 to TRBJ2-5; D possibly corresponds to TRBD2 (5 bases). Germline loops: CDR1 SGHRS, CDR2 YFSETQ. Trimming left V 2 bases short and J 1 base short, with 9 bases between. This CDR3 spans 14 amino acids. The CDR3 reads CASSFLAGQETQYF. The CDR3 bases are TGCGCCAGCAGCTTTTTGGCGGGCCAAGAGACCCAGTACTTC.

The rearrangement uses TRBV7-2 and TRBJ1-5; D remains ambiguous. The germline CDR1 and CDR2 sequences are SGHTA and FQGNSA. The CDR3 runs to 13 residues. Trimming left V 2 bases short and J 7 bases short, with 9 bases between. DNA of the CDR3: TGTGCCAGCAGCTTAACGGGGTTCCAGCCCCAGCATTTT. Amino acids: CASSLTGFQPQHF.

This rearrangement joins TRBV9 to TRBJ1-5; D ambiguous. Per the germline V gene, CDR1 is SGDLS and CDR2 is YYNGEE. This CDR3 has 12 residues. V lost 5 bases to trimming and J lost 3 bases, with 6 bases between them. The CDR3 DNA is TGTGCCAGCAGTAAAACCAATCAGCCCCAGCATTTT. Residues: CASSKTNQPQHF.

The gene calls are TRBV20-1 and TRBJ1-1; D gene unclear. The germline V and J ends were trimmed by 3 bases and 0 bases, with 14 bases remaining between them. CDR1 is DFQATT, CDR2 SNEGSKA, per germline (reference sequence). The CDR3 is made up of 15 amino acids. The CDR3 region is CSASYPVSLNTEAFF. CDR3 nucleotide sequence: TGCAGTGCTAGTTATCCCGTAAGTTTGAACACTGAAGCTTTCTTT.

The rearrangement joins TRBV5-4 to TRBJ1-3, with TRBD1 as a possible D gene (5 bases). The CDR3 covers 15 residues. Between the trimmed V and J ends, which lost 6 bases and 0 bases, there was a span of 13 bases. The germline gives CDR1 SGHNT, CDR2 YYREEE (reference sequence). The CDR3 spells CASTKDSSSGNTIYF. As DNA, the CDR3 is TGTGCCAGCACAAAAGACAGTTCCTCTGGAAACACCATATATTTT.

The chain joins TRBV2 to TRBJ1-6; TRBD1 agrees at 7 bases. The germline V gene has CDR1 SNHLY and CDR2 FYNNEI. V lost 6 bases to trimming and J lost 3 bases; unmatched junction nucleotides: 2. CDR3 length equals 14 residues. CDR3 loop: CASRGDSYNSPLHF. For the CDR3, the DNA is TGTGCCAGCAGGGGGGACAGCTATAATTCACCCCTCCACTTT.

CDR3: CATTLETGPSYEQYF. CDR3 DNA sequence: TGTGCCACCACTCTGGAAACAGGGCCCTCCTACGAGCAGTACTTC. This sequence joins TRBV6-5 and TRBJ2-7; D is perhaps TRBD1 (6 bases). This CDR3 has 15 residues. V dropped 10 bases and J dropped 0 bases, with 19 bases sitting between them. CDR1 is MNHEY, CDR2 SVGAGI, per germline.